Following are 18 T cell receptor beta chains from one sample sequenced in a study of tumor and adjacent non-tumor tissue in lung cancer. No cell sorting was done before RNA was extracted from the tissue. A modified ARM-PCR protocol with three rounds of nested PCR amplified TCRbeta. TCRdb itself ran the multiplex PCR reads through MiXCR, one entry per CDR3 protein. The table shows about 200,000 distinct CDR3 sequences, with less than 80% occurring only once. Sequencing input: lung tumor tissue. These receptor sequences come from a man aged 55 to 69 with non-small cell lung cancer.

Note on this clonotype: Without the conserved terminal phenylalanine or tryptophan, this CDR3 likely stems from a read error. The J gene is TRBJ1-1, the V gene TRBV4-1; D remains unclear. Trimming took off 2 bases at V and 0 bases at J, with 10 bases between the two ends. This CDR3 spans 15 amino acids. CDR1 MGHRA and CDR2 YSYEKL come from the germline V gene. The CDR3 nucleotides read TGCGCCAGCAGCCAACAGCGAACTATGAACACTGAAGCTTTCCTT. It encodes CASSQQRTMNTEAFL.

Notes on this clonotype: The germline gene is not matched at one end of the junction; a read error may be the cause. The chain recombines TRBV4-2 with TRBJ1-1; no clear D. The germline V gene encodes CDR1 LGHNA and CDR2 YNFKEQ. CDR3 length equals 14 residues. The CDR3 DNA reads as TGTGCCAGCAACCAAGATCGTATGAACACTGAAGCTTTCTTT. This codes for CASNQDRMNTEAFF.

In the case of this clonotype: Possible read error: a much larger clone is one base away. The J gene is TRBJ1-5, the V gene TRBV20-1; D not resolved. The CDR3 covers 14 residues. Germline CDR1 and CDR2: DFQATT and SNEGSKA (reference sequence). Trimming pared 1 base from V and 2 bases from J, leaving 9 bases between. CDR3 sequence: CSARVDVGNQPQHF. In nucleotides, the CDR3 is TGCAGTGCTAGAGTTGATGTGGGCAATCAGCCCCAGCATTTT.

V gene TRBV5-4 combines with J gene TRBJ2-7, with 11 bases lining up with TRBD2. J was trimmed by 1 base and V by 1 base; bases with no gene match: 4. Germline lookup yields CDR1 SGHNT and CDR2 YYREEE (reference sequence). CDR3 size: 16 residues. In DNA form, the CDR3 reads TGTGCCAGCAGCTTGTTTAGCGGGGGGGGGTCCTACGAGCAGTACTTC. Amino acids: CASSLFSGGGSYEQYF.

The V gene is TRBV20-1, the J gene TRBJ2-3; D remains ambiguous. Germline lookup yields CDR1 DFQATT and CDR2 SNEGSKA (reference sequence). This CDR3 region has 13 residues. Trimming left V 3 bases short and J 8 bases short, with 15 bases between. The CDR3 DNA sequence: TGCAGTGCTAGTTTGTCGGGCACATTTACGCAGTATTTT. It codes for CSASLSGTFTQYF.

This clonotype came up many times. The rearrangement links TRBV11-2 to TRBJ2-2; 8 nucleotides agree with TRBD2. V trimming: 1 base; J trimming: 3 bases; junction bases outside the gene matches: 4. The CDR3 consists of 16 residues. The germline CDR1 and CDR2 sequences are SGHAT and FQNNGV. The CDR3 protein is CASSLAGGMDTGELFF. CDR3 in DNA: TGTGCCAGCAGCTTAGCGGGGGGGATGGACACCGGGGAGCTGTTTTTT.

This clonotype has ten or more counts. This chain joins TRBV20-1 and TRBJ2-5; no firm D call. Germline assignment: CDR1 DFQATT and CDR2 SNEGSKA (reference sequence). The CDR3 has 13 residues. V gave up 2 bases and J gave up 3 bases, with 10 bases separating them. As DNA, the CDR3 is TGCAGTGCTAGATCTCCTGGTAAAGAGACCCAGTACTTC. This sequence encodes CSARSPGKETQYF.

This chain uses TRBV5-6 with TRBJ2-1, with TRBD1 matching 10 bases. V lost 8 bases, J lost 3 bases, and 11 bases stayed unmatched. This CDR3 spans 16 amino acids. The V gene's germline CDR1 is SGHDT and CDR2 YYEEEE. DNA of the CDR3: TGTGCCAGTAGTCAGGACAGGGGGGGAGTCTACAATGAGCAGTTCTTC. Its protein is CASSQDRGGVYNEQFF. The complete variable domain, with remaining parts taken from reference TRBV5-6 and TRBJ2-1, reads DAGVTQSPTHLIKTRGQQVTLRCSPKSGHDTVSWYQQALGQGPQFIFQYYEEEERQRGNFPDRFSGHQFPNYSSELNVNALLLGDSALYLCASSQDRGGVYNEQFFGPGTRLTVL.

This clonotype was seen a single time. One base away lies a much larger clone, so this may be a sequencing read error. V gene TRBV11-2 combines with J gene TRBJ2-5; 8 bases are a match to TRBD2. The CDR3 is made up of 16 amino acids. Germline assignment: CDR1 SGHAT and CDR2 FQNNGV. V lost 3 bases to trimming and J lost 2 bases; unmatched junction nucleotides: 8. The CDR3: CASSFGDSGVQETQYF. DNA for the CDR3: TGTGCCAGCAGCTTCGGGGATAGCGGGGTGCAAGAGACCCAGTACTTC.

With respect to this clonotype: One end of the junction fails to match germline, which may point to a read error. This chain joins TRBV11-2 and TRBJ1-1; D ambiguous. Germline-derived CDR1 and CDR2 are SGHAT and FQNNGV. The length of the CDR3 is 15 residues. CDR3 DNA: TGTGCCAACAGCTTAGTAATCAGTGGACTCACTGAAGCTTTCTTT. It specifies CANSLVISGLTEAFF. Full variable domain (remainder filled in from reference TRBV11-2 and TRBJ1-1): EAGVAQSPRYKIIEKRQSVAFWCNPISGHATLYWYQQILGQGPKLLIQFQNNGVVDDSQLPKDRFSAERLKGVDSTLKIQPAKLEDSAVYLCANSLVISGLTEAFFGQGTRLTVV.

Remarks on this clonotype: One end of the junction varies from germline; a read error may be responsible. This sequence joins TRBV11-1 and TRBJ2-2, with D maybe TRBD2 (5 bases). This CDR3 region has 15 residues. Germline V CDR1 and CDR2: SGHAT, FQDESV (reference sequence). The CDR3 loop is CASTHPGMGTWELFF. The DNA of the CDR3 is TGTGCCAGCACCCACCCGGGGATGGGCACCTGGGAGCTGTTTTTT.

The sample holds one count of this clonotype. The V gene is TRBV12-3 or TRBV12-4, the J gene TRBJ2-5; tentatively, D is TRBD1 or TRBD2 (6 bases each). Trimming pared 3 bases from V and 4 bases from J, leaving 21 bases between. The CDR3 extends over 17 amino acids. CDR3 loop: CASSFPQLGGGGETQYF. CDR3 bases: TGTGCCAGCAGTTTTCCACAGTTGGGGGGCGGCGGAGAGACCCAGTACTTC.

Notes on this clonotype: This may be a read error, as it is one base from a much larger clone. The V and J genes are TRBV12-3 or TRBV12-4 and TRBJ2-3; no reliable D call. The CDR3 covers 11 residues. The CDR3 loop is CASNLEGTQYF. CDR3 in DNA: TGTGCCAGCAATTTAGAAGGTACGCAGTATTTT.

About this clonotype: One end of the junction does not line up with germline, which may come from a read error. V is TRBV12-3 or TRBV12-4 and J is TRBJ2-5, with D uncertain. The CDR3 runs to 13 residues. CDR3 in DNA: TGTGCCAGTAGTTTAGCCTCTAAAGAGATCCAGTACTTC. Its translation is CASSLASKEIQYF.

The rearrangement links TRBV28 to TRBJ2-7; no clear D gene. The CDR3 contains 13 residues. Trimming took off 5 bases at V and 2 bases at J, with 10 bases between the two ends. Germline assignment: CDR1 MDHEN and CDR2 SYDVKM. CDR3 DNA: TGTGCCAGCAGTGTCACATGGCCCTACGAGCAGTACTTC. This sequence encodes CASSVTWPYEQYF. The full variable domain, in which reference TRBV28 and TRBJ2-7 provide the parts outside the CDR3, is DVKVTQSSRYLVKRTGEKVFLECVQDMDHENMFWYRQDPGLGLRLIYFSYDVKMKEKGDIPEGYSVSREKKERFSLILESASTNQTSMYLCASSVTWPYEQYFGPGTRLTVT.

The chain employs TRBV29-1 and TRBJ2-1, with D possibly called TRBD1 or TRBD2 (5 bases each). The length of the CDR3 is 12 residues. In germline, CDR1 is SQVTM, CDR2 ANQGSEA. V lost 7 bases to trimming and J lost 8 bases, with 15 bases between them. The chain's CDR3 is CSAGRRYDEQFF. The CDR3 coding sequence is TGCAGCGCGGGACGGAGATACGATGAGCAGTTCTTC.

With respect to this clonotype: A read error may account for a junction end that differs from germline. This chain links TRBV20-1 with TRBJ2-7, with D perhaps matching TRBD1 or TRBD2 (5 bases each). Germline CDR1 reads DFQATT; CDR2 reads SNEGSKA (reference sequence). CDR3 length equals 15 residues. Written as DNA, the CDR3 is TGCAATGCTAGAGGGACGGGGAAGGGATCCTACGAGCAGTACTTC. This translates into CNARGTGKGSYEQYF.

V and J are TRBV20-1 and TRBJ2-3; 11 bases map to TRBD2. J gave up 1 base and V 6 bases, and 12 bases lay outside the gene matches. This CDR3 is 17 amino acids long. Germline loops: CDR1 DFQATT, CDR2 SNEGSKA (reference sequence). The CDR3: CSAPTPSGGIGTDTQYF. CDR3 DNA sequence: TGCAGTGCCCCAACGCCTAGCGGGGGGATTGGCACAGATACGCAGTATTTT.